The present entry profiles one T cell receptor beta chain with its context. Its target is not known. Clones were sequenced by immunoSEQ multiplex PCR, and TCRdb holds only the in-frame ones, with some missing. The sample holds around 300,000 clones; around four fifths are singletons and the top ten take about 6.3%. This record belongs to a study of cytotoxic CD8 clonotypes in ibrutinib-treated CLL. Regarding the study as a whole: The study found clonality rose at ibrutinib response, then fell toward baseline at progression. Samples were collected at differing times from sustained-remission and progressing patients. Under therapy, public clonotypes either contracted or stayed stable, and they were uncommon.

The J segment lost 2 bases and the V segment lost 7 bases, leaving 3 bases of the junction unmatched. CDR3 length: 13 residues. CDR1 SGHTA and CDR2 FQGTGA come from the germline V gene. This sample comprised PBMCs, obtained before ibrutinib treatment. The clonotype comes from a human donor with chronic lymphocytic leukemia. The V call is TRBV7-3, the J call TRBJ2-3, with 7 positions matching TRBD1. In DNA, the CDR3 is TGTGCCAGCACACAGGGGAACACAGATACGCAGTATTTT. It yields the protein CASTQGNTDTQYF.